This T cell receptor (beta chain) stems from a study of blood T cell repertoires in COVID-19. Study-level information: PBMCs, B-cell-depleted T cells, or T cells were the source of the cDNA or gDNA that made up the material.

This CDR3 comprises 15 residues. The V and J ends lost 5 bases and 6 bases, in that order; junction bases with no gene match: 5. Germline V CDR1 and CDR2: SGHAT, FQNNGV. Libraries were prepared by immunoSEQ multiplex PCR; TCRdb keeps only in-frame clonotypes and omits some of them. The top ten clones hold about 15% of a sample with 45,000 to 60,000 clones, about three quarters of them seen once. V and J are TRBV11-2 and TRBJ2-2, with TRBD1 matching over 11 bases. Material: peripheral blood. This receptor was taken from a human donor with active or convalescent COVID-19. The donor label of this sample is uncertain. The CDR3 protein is CASSPGTGGPGELFF. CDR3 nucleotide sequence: TGTGCCAGCAGCCCCGGGACAGGGGGTCCCGGGGAGCTGTTTTTT.